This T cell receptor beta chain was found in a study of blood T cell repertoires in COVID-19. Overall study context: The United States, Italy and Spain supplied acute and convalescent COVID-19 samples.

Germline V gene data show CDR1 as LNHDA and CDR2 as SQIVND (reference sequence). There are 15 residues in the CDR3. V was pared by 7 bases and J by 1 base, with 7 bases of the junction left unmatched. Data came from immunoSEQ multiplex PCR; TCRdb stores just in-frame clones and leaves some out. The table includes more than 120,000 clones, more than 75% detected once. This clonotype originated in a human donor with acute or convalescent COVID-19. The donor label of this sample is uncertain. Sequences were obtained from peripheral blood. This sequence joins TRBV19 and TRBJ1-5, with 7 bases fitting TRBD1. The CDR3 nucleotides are TGTGCCAGTAATCAACAGGGGTTAAGCAATCAGCCCCAGCATTTT. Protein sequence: CASNQQGLSNQPQHF.